Presented here are 13 T cell receptor beta chains from one specimen sequenced in a study of T cells in localized non-small cell lung cancer. Profiled with immunoSEQ multiplex PCR; TCRdb holds only in-frame clones, not every one. This sample has about 77,000 clones, with 88% found just once. The starting material was peripheral blood, obtained before any cancer treatment. These receptors all stem from a woman between 35 and 75 years old with stage I squamous cell lung carcinoma.

The chain combines TRBV15 with TRBJ1-1, with 8 bases that match TRBD1. The ends lost 1 base at V and 3 bases at J; junction bases unmatched: 10. Germline lookup yields CDR1 LNHNV and CDR2 YYDKDF (reference sequence). The CDR3 has 17 amino acids. CDR3 nucleotides: TGTGCCACCAGCAGAGGCAGGGGGCTGGGATCCCACACTGAAGCTTTCTTT. Translated: CATSRGRGLGSHTEAFF.

The sample holds one count of this clone. The rearrangement uses TRBV5-4 and TRBJ1-1; D is ambiguous. Germline-derived CDR1 and CDR2 are SGHNT and YYREEE (reference sequence). V was pared by 2 bases and J by 0 bases, with 5 bases between. The CDR3 has 13 amino acids. The CDR3 nucleotides read TGTGCCAGCAGCTTCTCTATGAACACTGAAGCTTTCTTT. As protein: CASSFSMNTEAFF.

The chain couples TRBV7-9 to TRBJ2-1; the D gene could be TRBD1 or TRBD2 (5 bases each). V was cut by 5 bases and J by 8 bases, with 16 bases left in between. This CDR3 comprises 14 residues. CDR1 is SEHNR and CDR2 is FQNEAQ in the germline V gene (reference sequence). The CDR3 region is CASSHRGVEDEQFF. As DNA, the CDR3 is TGTGCCAGCAGCCACCGAGGGGTAGAGGATGAGCAGTTCTTC.

V usage is TRBV9 and J usage is TRBJ2-1; D is ambiguous. With 0 bases removed from V and 8 bases from J, the gap between germline ends came to 12 bases. CDR1 and CDR2 (germline): SGDLS, YYNGEE. This CDR3 is 14 amino acids long. CDR3 bases: TGTGCCAGCAGCGTAGACCTGGGGATCGATGAGCAGTTCTTC. This sequence encodes CASSVDLGIDEQFF.

The chain links TRBV28 to TRBJ1-1; D might be TRBD1 (6 bases). Germline V lookup: CDR1 MDHEN, CDR2 SYDVKM. The CDR3 runs to 18 residues. V lost 6 bases and J lost 1, with 24 bases in between. The CDR3 reads CASSQRTLWGRENTEAFF. The CDR3 nucleotides read TGTGCCAGCAGCCAAAGGACCCTCTGGGGGCGCGAGAACACTGAAGCTTTCTTT. Based on the CDR3 plus reference TRBV28 and TRBJ1-1, the full variable domain is DVKVTQSSRYLVKRTGEKVFLECVQDMDHENMFWYRQDPGLGLRLIYFSYDVKMKEKGDIPEGYSVSREKKERFSLILESASTNQTSMYLCASSQRTLWGRENTEAFFGQGTRLTVV.

The chain employs TRBV6-5 and TRBJ1-5, with a tentative D call TRBD1 (5 bases). The germline V gene has CDR1 MNHEY and CDR2 SVGAGI. V lost 6 bases and J lost 2, with 11 bases in between. The CDR3 contains 14 residues. CDR3 sequence (DNA): TGTGCCAGCAGCCAGGGCAGGGGCAATCAGCCCCAGCATTTT. This sequence encodes CASSQGRGNQPQHF.

This chain joins TRBV10-3 and TRBJ1-6; D uncertain. Trimming removed 3 bases from V and 0 bases from J, with 6 bases in between. In germline, CDR1 is ENHRY, CDR2 SYGVKD. This CDR3 has 15 amino acids. In DNA, the CDR3 is TGTGCCATCAGTGACAGGAGCTCCTATAATTCACCCCTCCACTTT. Translation gives CAISDRSSYNSPLHF.

Details on this clone: A junction boundary mismatches the germline segment, possibly from a read error. The chain is built from TRBV7-7 and TRBJ2-3; D possibly uses TRBD1 or TRBD2 (5 bases each). In germline, CDR1 is SSHAT, CDR2 FNYEAQ (reference sequence). The CDR3 runs 14 residues. The CDR3: CASSRDGGTDTQYF. In DNA, the CDR3 is TGTGCTAGCAGCCGGGACGGAGGCACAGATACGCAGTATTTT.

The chain links TRBV25-1 to TRBJ2-1; D call uncertain. The CDR3 has 11 residues. Germline lookup yields CDR1 MGHDK and CDR2 SYGVNS. The ends were cut back, 5 bases at V and 7 bases at J, with 6 bases in the middle. The CDR3, as DNA: TGTGCCAGCAGTTTGGGGAATGAGCAGTTCTTC. Protein sequence: CASSLGNEQFF.

The chain links TRBV6-5 to TRBJ2-3, with 7 positions matching TRBD1. V was clipped by 4 bases and J by 3 bases; unmatched bases: 7. Germline CDR1 is MNHEY and CDR2 is SVGAGI. CDR3 length equals 15 residues. CDR3 sequence reads: CASSSQGVRTDTQYF. The CDR3 bases are TGTGCCAGCAGTTCCCAGGGGGTACGGACAGATACGCAGTATTTT.

The chain has TRBV6-5 and TRBJ1-3; possibly TRBD1 for D (6 bases). The CDR3 has 15 amino acids. The germline V gene has CDR1 MNHEY and CDR2 SVGAGI. V was cut by 7 bases and J by 0 bases, with 13 bases left in between. CDR3: CASIGRGISGNTIYF. The CDR3 DNA reads as TGTGCCAGCATTGGCAGGGGAATCTCTGGAAACACCATATATTTT.

V and J are TRBV10-3 and TRBJ2-2; D is undetermined. The CDR3 runs to 15 residues. The germline V and J ends were trimmed by 5 bases and 2 bases, with 12 bases remaining between them. Germline values: CDR1 ENHRY, CDR2 SYGVKD. CDR3 nucleotides: TGTGCCATCAGTCTCGGAGCACCTAACACCGGGGAGCTGTTTTTT. Amino acids: CAISLGAPNTGELFF.

The rearrangement links TRBV5-1 to TRBJ2-2; D possibly matches TRBD1 or TRBD2 (6 bases each). Deletions cut 4 bases from V and 5 bases from J, with 15 bases between. CDR3 length equals 15 residues. Germline V gene lookup returns CDR1 SGHRS and CDR2 YFSETQ. The CDR3 sequence is CASSEEGGRTGELFF. DNA for the CDR3: TGCGCCAGCAGCGAGGAGGGGGGCCGTACCGGGGAGCTGTTTTTT.